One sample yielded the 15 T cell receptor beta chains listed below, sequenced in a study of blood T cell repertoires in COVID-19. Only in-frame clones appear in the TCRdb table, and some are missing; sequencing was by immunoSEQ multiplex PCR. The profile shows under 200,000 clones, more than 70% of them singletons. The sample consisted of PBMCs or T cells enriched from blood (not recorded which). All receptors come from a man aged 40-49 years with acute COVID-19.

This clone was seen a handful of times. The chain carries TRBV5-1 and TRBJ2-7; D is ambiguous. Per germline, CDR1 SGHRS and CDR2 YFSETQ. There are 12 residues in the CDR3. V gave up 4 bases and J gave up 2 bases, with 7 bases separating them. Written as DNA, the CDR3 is TGCGCCAGCAGCATAGCCCCCTACGAGCAGTACTTC. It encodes CASSIAPYEQYF.

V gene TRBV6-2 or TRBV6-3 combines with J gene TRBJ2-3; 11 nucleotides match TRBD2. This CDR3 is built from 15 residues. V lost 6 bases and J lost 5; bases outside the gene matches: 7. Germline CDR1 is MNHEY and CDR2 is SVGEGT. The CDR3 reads CASSTSGSRVDTQYF. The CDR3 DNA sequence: TGTGCCAGCAGCACTAGCGGGAGTAGGGTAGATACGCAGTATTTT.

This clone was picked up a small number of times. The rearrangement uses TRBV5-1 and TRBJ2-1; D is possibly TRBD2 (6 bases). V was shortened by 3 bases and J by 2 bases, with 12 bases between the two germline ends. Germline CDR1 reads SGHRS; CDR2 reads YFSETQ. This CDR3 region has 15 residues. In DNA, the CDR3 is TGCGCCAGCAGCTCCGGAGGGCTTACCTACAATGAGCAGTTCTTC. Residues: CASSSGGLTYNEQFF.

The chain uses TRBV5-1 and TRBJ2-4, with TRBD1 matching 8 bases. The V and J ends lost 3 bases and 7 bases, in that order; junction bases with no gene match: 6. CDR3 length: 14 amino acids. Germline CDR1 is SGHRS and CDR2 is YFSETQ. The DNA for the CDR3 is TGCGCCAGCAGCTCCCAGGGGGCGGTGAACATTCAGTACTTC. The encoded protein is CASSSQGAVNIQYF. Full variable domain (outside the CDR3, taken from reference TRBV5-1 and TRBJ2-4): KAGVTQTPRYLIKTRGQQVTLSCSPISGHRSVSWYQQTPGQGLQFLFEYFSETQRNKGNFPGRFSGRQFSNSRSEMNVSTLELGDSALYLCASSSQGAVNIQYFGAGTRLSVL.

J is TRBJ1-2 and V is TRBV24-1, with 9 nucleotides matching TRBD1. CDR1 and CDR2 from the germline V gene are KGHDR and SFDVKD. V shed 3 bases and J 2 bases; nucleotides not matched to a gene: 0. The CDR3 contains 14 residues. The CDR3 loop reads CATSDGTGNYGYTF. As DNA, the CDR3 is TGTGCCACCAGTGATGGGACAGGGAACTATGGCTACACCTTC.

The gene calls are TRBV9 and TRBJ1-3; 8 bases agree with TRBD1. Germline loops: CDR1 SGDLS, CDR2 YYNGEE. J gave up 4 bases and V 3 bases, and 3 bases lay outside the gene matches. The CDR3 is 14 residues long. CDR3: CASSGTGSGNTIYF. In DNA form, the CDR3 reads TGTGCCAGCAGCGGGACAGGGTCCGGAAACACCATATATTTT.

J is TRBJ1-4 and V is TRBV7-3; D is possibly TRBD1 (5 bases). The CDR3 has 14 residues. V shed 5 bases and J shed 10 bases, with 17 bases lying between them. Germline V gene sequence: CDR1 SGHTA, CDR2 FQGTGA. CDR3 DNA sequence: TGTGCCAGCAGCCGGGGGGACCATAAAGGAAAACTGTTTTTT. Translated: CASSRGDHKGKLFF.

The CDR3 DNA is TGCGCCAGCAGCCAAGATAGTCGGGGAGGTCAGCCCCAGCATTTT. Amino acids: CASSQDSRGGQPQHF. This rearrangement joins TRBV4-1 to TRBJ1-5; D is unresolved. Germline V gene lookup returns CDR1 MGHRA and CDR2 YSYEKL. The V gene lost 0 bases and the J gene lost 6 bases, with 12 bases spanning the gap. This CDR3 region has 15 residues.

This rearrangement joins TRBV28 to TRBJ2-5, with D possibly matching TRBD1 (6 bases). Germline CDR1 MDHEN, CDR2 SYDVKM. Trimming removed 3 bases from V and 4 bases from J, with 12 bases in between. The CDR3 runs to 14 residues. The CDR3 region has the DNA TGTGCCAGCAGTTTCCAGGACAGAAGAGAGACCCAGTACTTC. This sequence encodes CASSFQDRRETQYF.

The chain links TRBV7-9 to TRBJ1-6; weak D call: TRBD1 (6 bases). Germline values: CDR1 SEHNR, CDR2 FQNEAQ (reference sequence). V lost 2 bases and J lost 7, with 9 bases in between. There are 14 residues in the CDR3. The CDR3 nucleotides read TGTGCCAGCAGCTTATCGGACAGAAATTCACCCCTCCACTTT. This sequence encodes CASSLSDRNSPLHF.

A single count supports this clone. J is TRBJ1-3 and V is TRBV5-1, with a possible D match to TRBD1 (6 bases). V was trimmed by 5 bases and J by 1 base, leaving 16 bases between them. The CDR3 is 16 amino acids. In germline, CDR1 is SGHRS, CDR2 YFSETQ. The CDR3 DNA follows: TGCGCCAGCAGGAGAACCTCAGGGGAATCTGGAAACACCATATATTTT. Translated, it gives CASRRTSGESGNTIYF.

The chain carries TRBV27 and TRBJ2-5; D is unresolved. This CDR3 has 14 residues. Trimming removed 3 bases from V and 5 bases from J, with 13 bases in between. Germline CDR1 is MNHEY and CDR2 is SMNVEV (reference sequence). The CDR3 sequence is CASSFSSQSETQYF. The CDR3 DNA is TGTGCCAGCAGTTTTTCCAGTCAATCCGAGACCCAGTACTTC.

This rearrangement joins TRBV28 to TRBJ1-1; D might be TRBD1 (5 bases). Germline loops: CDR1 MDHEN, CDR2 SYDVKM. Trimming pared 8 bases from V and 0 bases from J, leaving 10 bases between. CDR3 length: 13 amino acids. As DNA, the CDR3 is TGTGCCAGCGGAGGGACGGTGAACACTGAAGCTTTCTTT. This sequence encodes CASGGTVNTEAFF.

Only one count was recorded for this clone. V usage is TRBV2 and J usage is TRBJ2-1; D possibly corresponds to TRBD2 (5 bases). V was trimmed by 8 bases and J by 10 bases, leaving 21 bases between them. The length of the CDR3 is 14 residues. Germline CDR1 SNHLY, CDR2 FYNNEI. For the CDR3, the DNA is TGTGCCAGCTCAACACGGTCAGCGGATGAAGAGCAGTTCTTC. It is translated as CASSTRSADEEQFF.

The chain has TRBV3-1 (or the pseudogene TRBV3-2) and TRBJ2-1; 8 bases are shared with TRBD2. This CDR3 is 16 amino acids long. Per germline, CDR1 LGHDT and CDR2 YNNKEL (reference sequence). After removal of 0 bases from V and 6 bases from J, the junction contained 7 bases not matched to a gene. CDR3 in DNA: TGTGCCAGCAGCCAAGATCGGCTAGCGGGTGGCAATGAGCAGTTCTTC. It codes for CASSQDRLAGGNEQFF.